The next 13 T cell receptor beta chains were all read from a single sample in a study of spatial heterogeneity in lung cancer. A single record per CDR3 protein comes from TCRdb applying MiXCR to the 5' RACE reads. Of over 85,000 distinct CDR3 sequences in the sample, 19% are singletons; the top ten hold roughly a fifth. Indicated time point: blood at routine non-recurrence follow-up after resection. This specimen was PBMCs, taken at follow-up. These receptors were taken from a male donor with early-stage non-small cell lung cancer.

The V and J genes are TRBV7-2 and TRBJ1-4; TRBD1 might be the D (6 bases). This CDR3 contains 15 residues. CDR1 and CDR2 (germline): SGHTA, FQGNSA. The germline V and J ends were trimmed by 4 bases and 2 bases, with 11 bases remaining between them. The CDR3 DNA is TGTGCCAGCAGCTCCTCAGGGGTGACTAATGAAAAACTGTTTTTT. Amino acid sequence: CASSSSGVTNEKLFF.

The V call is TRBV7-2, the J call TRBJ2-6; TRBD1 agrees at 10 bases. CDR3 length equals 18 residues. V was pared by 7 bases and J by 0 bases, with 9 bases of the junction left unmatched. Germline CDR1 and CDR2: SGHTA and FQGNSA. CDR3 sequence: CASTDRGRVYSGANVLTF. DNA of the CDR3: TGTGCCAGCACTGACAGGGGGCGCGTTTACTCTGGGGCCAACGTCCTGACTTTC.

This clonotype showed up many times. The genes are TRBV11-2 and TRBJ2-3, with D possibly TRBD1 on 5 matching bases. V shed 5 bases and J shed 3 bases, with 15 bases lying between them. This CDR3 spans 15 amino acids. Germline V lookup: CDR1 SGHAT, CDR2 FQNNGV. The CDR3 sequence is CASSPSGRDTDTQYF. DNA for the CDR3: TGTGCCAGCAGCCCCTCGGGCAGGGATACAGATACGCAGTATTTT.

This clonotype turned up a few times. This chain links TRBV19 with TRBJ2-7, with 10 positions matching TRBD1. The CDR3 runs 13 residues. The germline V gene encodes CDR1 LNHDA and CDR2 SQIVND (reference sequence). The V segment lost 7 bases and the J segment 5 bases; nucleotides outside the gene matches: 5. The CDR3 protein is CASNDRGRDEQYF. Written as DNA, the CDR3 is TGTGCCAGTAATGACAGGGGGCGCGACGAGCAGTACTTC.

This chain uses TRBV5-1 with TRBJ1-3; D is perhaps TRBD1 (5 bases). CDR3 length equals 15 residues. The V and J ends lost 3 bases and 2 bases respectively, with 12 bases between them. The germline CDR1 and CDR2 sequences are SGHRS and YFSETQ. The CDR3 DNA reads TGCGCCAGCAGCTGGTCGGGGCAAACTGGAAACACCATATATTTT. The encoded protein is CASSWSGQTGNTIYF.

This chain connects TRBV25-1 to TRBJ2-1; tentative D call: TRBD2 (5 bases). CDR3 length: 14 amino acids. CDR1 and CDR2 from the germline V gene are MGHDK and SYGVNS. Trimming took 3 bases from V and 9 from J, leaving 15 bases between them. CDR3 protein: CASSDAGLKSEQFF. In nucleotides, the CDR3 is TGTGCCAGCAGTGACGCGGGTCTTAAAAGTGAGCAGTTCTTC.

V and J are TRBV20-1 and TRBJ2-5; 9 nucleotides agree with TRBD1. The CDR3 sequence is 14 residues long. Per germline, CDR1 DFQATT and CDR2 SNEGSKA (reference sequence). V gave up 4 bases and J gave up 5 bases; unmatched junction bases: 8. CDR3 loop: CSANTGGASETQYF. CDR3 in DNA: TGCAGTGCTAACACAGGGGGCGCATCGGAGACCCAGTACTTC.

The V gene is TRBV20-1, the J gene TRBJ2-7; maybe TRBD2 (6 bases). With 6 bases removed from V and 0 bases from J, the gap between germline ends came to 15 bases. The germline V gene encodes CDR1 DFQATT and CDR2 SNEGSKA (reference sequence). The CDR3 extends over 14 amino acids. CDR3 residues: CSALERGNSYEQYF. The CDR3 DNA reads TGCAGTGCCCTCGAACGGGGGAACTCCTACGAGCAGTACTTC.

This clonotype was seen only a few times. The J gene is TRBJ1-4, the V gene TRBV7-8, with 7 nucleotides matching TRBD1. This CDR3 has 16 amino acids. Germline CDR1 reads SGHVS; CDR2 reads FQNEAQ. V lost 4 bases and J lost 8; bases outside the gene matches: 13. The CDR3 region has the DNA TGTGCCAGCAGCTCGAACCGACAGGGCCCTGCGGAAAAACTGTTTTTT. Residues: CASSSNRQGPAEKLFF.

This clonotype came up a few times. This sequence joins TRBV19 and TRBJ2-7, with 9 nucleotides matching TRBD1. Per germline, CDR1 LNHDA and CDR2 SQIVND (reference sequence). The CDR3 is made up of 18 amino acids. Losses at the gene ends were 4 bases for V and 3 bases for J; bases not matched to a gene: 16. The CDR3: CASSTGTGRRTMGYEQYF. CDR3 in DNA: TGTGCCAGTAGTACTGGGACAGGGAGGAGGACAATGGGCTACGAGCAGTACTTC.

The chain uses TRBV20-1 and TRBJ1-4, with unresolved D. This CDR3 is 13 amino acids long. Trimming shortened V by 6 bases and J by 1 base, and 9 bases separated the two germline ends. From germline, CDR1 is DFQATT and CDR2 SNEGSKA (reference sequence). CDR3 region: CSAWGETNEKLFF. DNA of the CDR3: TGCAGTGCCTGGGGAGAAACTAATGAAAAACTGTTTTTT.

This chain uses TRBV12-3 or TRBV12-4 with TRBJ2-4, with D possibly being TRBD1 (6 bases). The CDR3 is 14 residues long. Trimming shortened V by 0 bases and J by 3 bases, and 6 bases separated the two germline ends. The CDR3 nucleotides are TGTGCCAGCAGTTTAGCGACAGGCAAAAACATTCAGTACTTC. It is translated as CASSLATGKNIQYF.

The chain recombines TRBV11-2 with TRBJ1-4, with 7 bases matching TRBD1. CDR3 length: 15 residues. Germline V gene lookup returns CDR1 SGHAT and CDR2 FQNNGV. V lost 2 bases and J lost 8; bases outside the gene matches: 8. CDR3 DNA sequence: TGTGCCAGCAGCTTATCACCGACAGGGAGAGAAAAACTGTTTTTT. It translates to CASSLSPTGREKLFF. Full variable domain (rest looked up from reference TRBV11-2 and TRBJ1-4): EAGVAQSPRYKIIEKRQSVAFWCNPISGHATLYWYQQILGQGPKLLIQFQNNGVVDDSQLPKDRFSAERLKGVDSTLKIQPAKLEDSAVYLCASSLSPTGREKLFFGSGTQLSVL.